This entry lists 21 T cell receptor beta chains sequenced from one sample in a study of CD8+CD57+ T cells in acquired aplastic anemia. It was genomic DNA that served as the template for profiling TCR beta VDJ and CDR3. TCRdb re-called the reads through MiXCR, storing one row per CDR3 protein. The sample yields 150,000 to 200,000 distinct CDR3 sequences, 45% to 50% seen once. Patients selected for sequencing had displayed CD8+CD57+ cell expansion by flow cytometry. The sequenced material came from sorted CD4+, CD8+, or CD8+CD57+ T cells (not recorded which) from PBMCs. Receptors originate from a human donor with aplastic anemia.

This clonotype was seen repeatedly, ten times or more. The genes are TRBV12-5 and TRBJ1-5, with 9 bases identical to TRBD1. With 1 base clipped from V and 6 bases from J, the junction kept 1 base outside the gene matches. Per germline, CDR1 LGHNT and CDR2 FRNRAP. The CDR3 has 14 amino acids. CDR3 amino acids: CASGLGTGAQPQHF. The CDR3 DNA sequence: TGTGCTAGTGGTTTGGGGACAGGGGCTCAGCCCCAGCATTTT. Combining the CDR3 with reference TRBV12-5 and TRBJ1-5 gives the whole variable domain DARVTQTPRHKVTEMGQEVTMRCQPILGHNTVFWYRQTMMQGLELLAYFRNRAPLDDSGMPKDRFSAEMPDATLATLKIQPSEPRDSAVYFCASGLGTGAQPQHFGDGTRLSIL.

This clonotype was observed a handful of times. The chain combines TRBV28 with TRBJ1-5; unclear D gene. Trimming left V 11 bases short and J 1 base short, with 12 bases between. CDR1 and CDR2 from the germline V gene are MDHEN and SYDVKM. This CDR3 is 13 amino acids long. The CDR3 sequence: CASTLRSNQPQHF. DNA of the CDR3: TGTGCCTCAACTCTTCGGAGCAATCAGCCCCAGCATTTT.

V gene TRBV10-3 combines with J gene TRBJ2-5, with unresolved D. The germline CDR1 and CDR2 sequences are ENHRY and SYGVKD. There are 12 residues in the CDR3. With 11 bases removed from V and 0 bases from J, the gap between germline ends came to 10 bases. CDR3 region: CAVGRNQETQYF. In nucleotides, the CDR3 is TGTGCCGTCGGACGGAACCAAGAGACCCAGTACTTC.

The chain uses TRBV19 and TRBJ1-4; TRBD1 matches at 7 bases. J was trimmed by 7 bases and V by 4 bases; bases with no gene match: 9. Germline V gene data show CDR1 as LNHDA and CDR2 as SQIVND (reference sequence). This CDR3 is 15 amino acids long. The chain's CDR3 is CASSTLGGQVEKLFF. Here the CDR3 DNA reads TGTGCCAGTAGTACGCTTGGAGGACAGGTTGAAAAACTGTTTTTT.

The rearrangement links TRBV20-1 to TRBJ2-5, with 7 bases that match TRBD2. Germline values: CDR1 DFQATT, CDR2 SNEGSKA (reference sequence). The junction had 14 bases not matched to a gene; V was cut back by 5 bases and J by 5 bases. The CDR3 length is 15 residues. Written as DNA, the CDR3 is TGCAGTGCTGCCGGTCGAGGGAGCGGGGTTGAGACCCAGTACTTC. Translation gives CSAAGRGSGVETQYF.

The rearrangement uses TRBV3-1 and TRBJ2-7, with TRBD2 as a possible D gene (6 bases). Per the germline V gene, CDR1 is LGHDT and CDR2 is YNNKEL (reference sequence). Trimming removed 4 bases at V and 7 bases at J, with 17 bases between. The CDR3 totals 14 residues. CDR3 sequence: CASSPRDFLSEQYF. CDR3 in DNA: TGTGCCAGCAGCCCCCGGGACTTTCTGAGTGAGCAGTACTTC.

The gene calls are TRBV2 and TRBJ2-2; possibly TRBD1 for D (5 bases). V was cut by 3 bases and J by 2 bases, with 10 bases left in between. The CDR3 has 15 amino acids. Per germline, CDR1 SNHLY and CDR2 FYNNEI. The CDR3 DNA follows: TGTGCCAGCAGTGAGAGGCAGGGAAACACCGGGGAGCTGTTTTTT. This codes for CASSERQGNTGELFF.

The chain is built from TRBV15 and TRBJ1-1; no clear D gene. Germline V lookup: CDR1 LNHNV, CDR2 YYDKDF (reference sequence). The CDR3 has 12 residues. Trimming cost V 0 bases and J 8 bases, with 7 bases left between them. The CDR3 protein is CATSRDYSEAFF. In nucleotides, the CDR3 is TGTGCCACCAGCAGAGACTATTCGGAAGCTTTCTTT.

This clonotype was detected many times. A much larger clone sits a single nucleotide away, making a read error possible. The V and J genes are TRBV10-1 and TRBJ2-5; 11 positions match TRBD2. The CDR3 is made up of 14 amino acids. CDR1 is WNHNN, CDR2 SYGVQD, per germline (reference sequence). The CDR3 bases are TGCGCCAGCGTACTAGCGGGAGTTGGCGAGACCCAGCACTTC. Amino acid sequence: CASVLAGVGETQHF.

This clonotype was counted between two and nine times. A clone one base away is much larger, so this may be a read error. Since the CDR3 does not end with the conserved phenylalanine or tryptophan, this likely comes from a read error. V gene TRBV19 combines with J gene TRBJ1-1; TRBD1 matches 10 bases. The V and J ends lost 3 bases and 7 bases, in that order; junction bases with no gene match: 11. The CDR3 has 16 residues. Germline values: CDR1 LNHDA, CDR2 SQIVND (reference sequence). The CDR3 DNA reads TGTGCCAGTAGTATCGGGCCTCCCGGGACAGGGGTTGAAGCTTTCTTG. This encodes CASSIGPPGTGVEAFL.

The chain carries TRBV7-3 and TRBJ2-3; 9 nucleotides agree with TRBD2. The germline CDR1 and CDR2 sequences are SGHTA and FQGTGA. Unmatched junction bases numbered 7, after V lost 2 bases and J lost 7 bases. CDR3 size: 15 residues. The CDR3 DNA sequence: TGTGCCAGCAGCTTAGAGGCGGGGGGGCCATATACGCAGTATTTT. Amino acid sequence: CASSLEAGGPYTQYF.

At least ten counts were recorded for this clonotype. This chain links TRBV9 with TRBJ2-1; 10 positions agree with TRBD2. Unmatched junction bases numbered 8, after V lost 0 bases and J lost 8 bases. Germline CDR1 reads SGDLS; CDR2 reads YYNGEE. This CDR3 has 16 amino acids. The CDR3 nucleotides are TGTGCCAGCAGCGTAGAGTCTAGCGGGAGTTGGGATGAGCAGTTCTTC. This sequence encodes CASSVESSGSWDEQFF.

This clonotype turned up a few times. The chain has TRBV7-9 and TRBJ2-7, with 9 bases aligning to TRBD1. V dropped 7 bases and J dropped 3; count of bases not matched to a gene: 4. CDR1 and CDR2 from the germline V gene are SEHNR and FQNEAQ (reference sequence). CDR3 size: 13 residues. The CDR3 nucleotides read TGTGCCAGCACGCCGGGACAGGGCTACGAGCAGTACTTC. Translating it yields CASTPGQGYEQYF. Supplemented by reference TRBV7-9 and TRBJ2-7, the full variable domain reads DTGVSQNPRHKITKRGQNVTFRCDPISEHNRLYWYRQTLGQGPEFLTYFQNEAQLEKSRLLSDRFSAERPKGSFSTLEIQRTEQGDSAMYLCASTPGQGYEQYFGPGTRLTVT.

This clonotype was counted only a few times. This chain uses TRBV3-1 with TRBJ2-3, with 9 bases fitting TRBD2. V lost 1 base to trimming and J lost 5 bases; unmatched junction nucleotides: 10. This CDR3 has 17 amino acids. The germline CDR1 and CDR2 sequences are LGHDT and YNNKEL (reference sequence). CDR3 in amino acids: CASSQGWTAGGRDTQYF. The CDR3 nucleotides read TGTGCCAGCAGCCAAGGGTGGACAGCGGGAGGTCGAGATACGCAGTATTTT.

The chain has TRBV11-2 and TRBJ2-1; perhaps TRBD2 as D (6 bases). The length of the CDR3 is 17 residues. V dropped 1 base and J dropped 8 bases, with 21 bases sitting between them. Germline-derived CDR1 and CDR2 are SGHAT and FQNNGV. CDR3 in amino acids: CASSLGPGLSGADEQFF. In DNA form, the CDR3 reads TGTGCCAGCAGCTTAGGACCGGGACTCAGTGGAGCGGATGAGCAGTTCTTC. The variable domain in full, completed from reference TRBV11-2 and TRBJ2-1, reads EAGVAQSPRYKIIEKRQSVAFWCNPISGHATLYWYQQILGQGPKLLIQFQNNGVVDDSQLPKDRFSAERLKGVDSTLKIQPAKLEDSAVYLCASSLGPGLSGADEQFFGPGTRLTVL.

This clonotype has only a few counts. The genes are TRBV19 and TRBJ2-7, with 11 nucleotides matching TRBD2. The V gene's germline CDR1 is LNHDA and CDR2 SQIVND (reference sequence). The CDR3 has 15 amino acids. The junction had 11 bases not matched to a gene; V was cut back by 11 bases and J by 2 bases. The CDR3 reads CAWSQLAGDPYEQYF. The DNA of the CDR3 is TGTGCCTGGAGTCAACTAGCGGGAGATCCCTACGAGCAGTACTTC.

On this clonotype: This could be a read error, since a much larger clone is one nucleotide away. The chain joins TRBV11-3 to TRBJ2-5, with D hard to call. The closer fit of TRBJ2-7 to the DNA end suggests the J call may be wrong. CDR1 is SGHNT and CDR2 is YENEEA in the germline V gene. This CDR3 is built from 15 residues. The CDR3 DNA sequence: TGTGCCAGCAGCTCCACCCCACGAAAGGGCTACGAGCAGTACTTC. It encodes CASSSTPRKGYEQYF.

About this clonotype itself: Since no conserved phenylalanine or tryptophan closes the CDR3, a read error is the likely cause. The rearrangement uses TRBV7-9 and TRBJ2-5; 16 nucleotides agree with TRBD2. Germline CDR1 and CDR2: SEHNR and FQNEAQ (reference sequence). V was clipped by 5 bases and J by 5 bases; unmatched bases: 11. The CDR3 has 18 residues. CDR3 bases: TGTGCCAGCAGCCCCCTGGGACTAGCGGGAGGGCCTCGGGAGACCCAGTACCTC. As protein: CASSPLGLAGGPRETQYL.

The J gene is TRBJ2-7, the V gene TRBV5-1, with 12 positions matching TRBD1. Germline V gene sequence: CDR1 SGHRS, CDR2 YFSETQ. CDR3 length: 15 amino acids. After removal of 4 bases from V and 1 base from J, the junction contained 3 bases not matched to a gene. The chain's CDR3 is CASSEGQGASYEQYF. In DNA form, the CDR3 reads TGCGCCAGCAGCGAGGGACAGGGGGCATCCTACGAGCAGTACTTC. The full variable domain, its missing parts supplied by reference TRBV5-1 and TRBJ2-7, is KAGVTQTPRYLIKTRGQQVTLSCSPISGHRSVSWYQQTPGQGLQFLFEYFSETQRNKGNFPGRFSGRQFSNSRSEMNVSTLELGDSALYLCASSEGQGASYEQYFGPGTRLTVT.

This clonotype was observed once. The rearrangement links TRBV10-3 to TRBJ2-3, with TRBD2 matching 14 bases. J gave up 5 bases and V 6 bases, and 7 bases lay outside the gene matches. CDR3 length: 16 residues. CDR1 ENHRY and CDR2 SYGVKD come from the germline V gene. The CDR3 protein is CAIRETSGGAGDTQYF. For the CDR3, the DNA is TGTGCCATCAGGGAGACTAGCGGGGGGGCTGGAGATACGCAGTATTTT.

This sequence joins TRBV7-2 and TRBJ2-5; 14 positions match TRBD2. V was clipped by 6 bases and J by 5 bases; unmatched bases: 5. CDR1 and CDR2 from the germline V gene are SGHTA and FQGNSA. The CDR3 runs to 15 residues. The chain's CDR3 is CASRLGTSGSETQYF. As DNA, the CDR3 is TGTGCCAGCAGGCTGGGGACTAGCGGGAGCGAGACCCAGTACTTC.